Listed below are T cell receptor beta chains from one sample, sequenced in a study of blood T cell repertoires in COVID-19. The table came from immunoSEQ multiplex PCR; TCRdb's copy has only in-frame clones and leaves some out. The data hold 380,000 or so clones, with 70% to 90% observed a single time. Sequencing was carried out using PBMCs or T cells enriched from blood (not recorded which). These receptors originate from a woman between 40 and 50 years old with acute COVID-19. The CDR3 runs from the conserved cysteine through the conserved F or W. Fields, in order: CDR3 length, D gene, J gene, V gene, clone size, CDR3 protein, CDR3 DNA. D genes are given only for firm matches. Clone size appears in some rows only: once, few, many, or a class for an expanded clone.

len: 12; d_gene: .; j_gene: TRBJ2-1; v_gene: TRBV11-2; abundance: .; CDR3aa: CASSLGRAEQFF; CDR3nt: TGTGCCAGCAGCTTAGGCAGGGCTGAGCAGTTCTTC
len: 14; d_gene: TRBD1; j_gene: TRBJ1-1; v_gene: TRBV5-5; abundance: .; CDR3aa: CASSLGQGSTEAFF; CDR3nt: TGTGCCAGCAGCCTAGGACAGGGATCCACTGAAGCTTTCTTT
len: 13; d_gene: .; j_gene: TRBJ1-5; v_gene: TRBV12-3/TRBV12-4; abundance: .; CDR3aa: CASRQFRNQPQHF; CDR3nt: TGTGCCAGCAGACAGTTTCGCAATCAGCCCCAGCATTTT
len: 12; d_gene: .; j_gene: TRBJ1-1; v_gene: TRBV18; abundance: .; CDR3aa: CASSPQGERAFF; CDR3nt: TGTGCCAGCTCACCACAGGGGGAGAGAGCTTTCTTT
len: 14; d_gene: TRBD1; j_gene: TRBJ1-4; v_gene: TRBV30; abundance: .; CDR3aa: CAWSPTGRSGKLFF; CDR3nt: TGTGCCTGGAGCCCGACAGGGAGGTCAGGAAAACTGTTTTTT
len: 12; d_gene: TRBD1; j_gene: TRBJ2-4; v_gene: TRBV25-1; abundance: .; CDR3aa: CASRTGGGIQYF; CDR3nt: TGTGCCAGCAGGACAGGGGGTGGCATTCAGTACTTC
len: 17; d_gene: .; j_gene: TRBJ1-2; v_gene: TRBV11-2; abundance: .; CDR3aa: CASSPSRPGASNYGYTF; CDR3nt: TGTGCCAGCAGCCCCTCAAGGCCAGGGGCCTCTAACTATGGCTACACCTTC
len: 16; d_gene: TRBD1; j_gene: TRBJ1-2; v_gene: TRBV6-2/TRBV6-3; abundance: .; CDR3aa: CASSYAGTGGYYGYTF; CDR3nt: TGTGCCAGCAGTTACGCCGGGACAGGGGGCTACTATGGCTACACCTTC
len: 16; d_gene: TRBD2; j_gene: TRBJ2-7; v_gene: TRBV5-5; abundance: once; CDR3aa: CASSYLGTSGTYEQYF; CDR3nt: TGTGCCAGCAGTTATTTGGGGACTAGCGGAACCTACGAGCAGTACTTC
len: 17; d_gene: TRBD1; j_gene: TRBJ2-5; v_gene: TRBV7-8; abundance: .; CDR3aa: CASSLEVGTGPSETQYF; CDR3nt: TGTGCCAGCAGCTTAGAAGTTGGGACAGGGCCCTCAGAGACCCAGTACTTC
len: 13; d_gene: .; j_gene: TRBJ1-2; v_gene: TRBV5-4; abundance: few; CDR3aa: CASSLGGTYGYTF; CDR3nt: TGTGCCAGCAGCTTGGGGGGGACTTATGGCTACACCTTC
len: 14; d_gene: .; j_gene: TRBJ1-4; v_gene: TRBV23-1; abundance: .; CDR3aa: CASSHKDIDEKLFF; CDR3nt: TGCGCCAGCAGTCATAAGGACATCGATGAAAAACTGTTTTTT
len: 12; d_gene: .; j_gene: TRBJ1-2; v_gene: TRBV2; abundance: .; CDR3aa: CASDVANYGYTF; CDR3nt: TGTGCCAGCGATGTAGCTAACTATGGCTACACCTTC
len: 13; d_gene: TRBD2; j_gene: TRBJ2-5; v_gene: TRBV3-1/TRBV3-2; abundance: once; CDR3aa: CASSQRGGETQYF; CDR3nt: TGTGCCAGCAGCCAACGGGGGGGCGAGACCCAGTACTTC
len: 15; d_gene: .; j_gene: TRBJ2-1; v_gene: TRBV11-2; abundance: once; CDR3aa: CASSSQQGTYNEQFF; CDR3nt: TGTGCCAGCAGCTCACAGCAGGGGACCTACAATGAGCAGTTCTTC
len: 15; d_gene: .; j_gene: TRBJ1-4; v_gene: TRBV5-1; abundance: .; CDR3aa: CASTVTDATNEKLFF; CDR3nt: TGCGCCAGCACAGTAACAGACGCAACTAATGAAAAACTGTTTTTT
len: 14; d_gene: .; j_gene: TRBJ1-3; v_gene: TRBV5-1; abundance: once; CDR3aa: CASRFLTGRNTIYF; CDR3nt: TGCGCCAGCAGATTTCTCACAGGGCGGAACACCATATATTTT
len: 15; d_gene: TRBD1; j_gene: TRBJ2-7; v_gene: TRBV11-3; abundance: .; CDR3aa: CASSLGHRGLYEQYF; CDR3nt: TGTGCCAGCAGCTTAGGACACAGGGGGCTTTACGAGCAGTACTTC
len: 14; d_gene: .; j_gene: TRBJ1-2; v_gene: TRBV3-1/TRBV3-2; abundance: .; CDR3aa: CASNQLGTSYGYTF; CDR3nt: TGTGCCAGCAACCAATTAGGGACATCCTATGGCTACACCTTC
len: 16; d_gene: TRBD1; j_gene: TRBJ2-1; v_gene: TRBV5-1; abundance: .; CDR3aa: CASSSSLQGSYNEQFF; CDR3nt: TGCGCCAGCAGCTCAAGCCTACAGGGGTCGTACAATGAGCAGTTCTTC
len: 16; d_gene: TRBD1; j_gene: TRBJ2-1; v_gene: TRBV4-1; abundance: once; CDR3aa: CASSQDRTGLIDEQFF; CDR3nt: TGCGCCAGCAGCCAAGACCGGACAGGGTTAATCGATGAGCAGTTCTTC
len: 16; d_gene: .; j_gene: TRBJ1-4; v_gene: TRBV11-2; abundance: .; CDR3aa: CASSPRRGGDNEKLFF; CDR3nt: TGTGCCAGCAGCCCTCGCCGGGGCGGGGATAATGAAAAACTGTTTTTT
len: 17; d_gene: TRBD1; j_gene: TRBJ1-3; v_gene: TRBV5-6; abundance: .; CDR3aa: CASSLTGTGKAGNTIYF; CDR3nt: TGTGCCAGCAGCTTAACCGGGACAGGGAAGGCTGGAAACACCATATATTTT
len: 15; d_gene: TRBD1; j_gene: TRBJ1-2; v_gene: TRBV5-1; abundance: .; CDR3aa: CAIRRAGQGVNGYTF; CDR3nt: TGCGCCATTCGGCGAGCGGGACAGGGGGTCAATGGCTACACCTTC
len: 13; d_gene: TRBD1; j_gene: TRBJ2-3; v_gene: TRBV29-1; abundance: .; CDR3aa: CSVRDRGTDTQYF; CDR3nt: TGCAGCGTGCGGGACAGGGGAACAGATACGCAGTATTTT
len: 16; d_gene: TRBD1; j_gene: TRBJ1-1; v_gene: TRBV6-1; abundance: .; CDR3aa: CASSERTGRGDTEAFF; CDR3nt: TGTGCCAGCAGTGAAAGGACAGGGAGGGGAGACACTGAAGCTTTCTTT
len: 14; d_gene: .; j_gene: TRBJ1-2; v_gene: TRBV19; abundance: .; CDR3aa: CASSKVDNRWSYTF; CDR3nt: TGTGCCAGTAGTAAGGTGGACAATCGGTGGAGCTACACCTTC
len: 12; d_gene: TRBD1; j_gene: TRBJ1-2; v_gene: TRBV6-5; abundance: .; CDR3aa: CASSQGAYGYTF; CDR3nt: TGTGCCAGCAGTCAGGGGGCATATGGCTACACCTTC
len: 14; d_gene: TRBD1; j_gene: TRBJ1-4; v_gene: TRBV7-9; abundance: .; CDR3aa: CASSLGQINEKLFF; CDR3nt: TGTGCCAGCAGCTTGGGACAGATAAATGAAAAACTGTTTTTT
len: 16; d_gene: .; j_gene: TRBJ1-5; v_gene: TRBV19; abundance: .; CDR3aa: CASSILSGGSNQPQHF; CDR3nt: TGTGCCAGTAGTATCCTATCGGGGGGTAGCAATCAGCCCCAGCATTTT
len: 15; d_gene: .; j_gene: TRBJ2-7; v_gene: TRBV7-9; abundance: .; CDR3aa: CASSLNPEESYEQYF; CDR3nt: TGTGCCAGCAGCTTAAATCCCGAGGAGAGTTACGAGCAGTACTTC
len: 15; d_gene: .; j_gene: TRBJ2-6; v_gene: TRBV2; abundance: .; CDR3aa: CASSERGSGANVLTF; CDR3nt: TGTGCCAGCAGTGAACGGGGCTCTGGGGCCAACGTCCTGACTTTC
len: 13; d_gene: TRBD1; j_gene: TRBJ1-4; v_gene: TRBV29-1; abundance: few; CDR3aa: CSVGTDSNEKLFF; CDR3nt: TGCAGCGTCGGGACAGATTCTAATGAAAAACTGTTTTTT
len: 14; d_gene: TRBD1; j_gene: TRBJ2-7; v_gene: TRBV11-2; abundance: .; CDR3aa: CASSWGTGTYEQYF; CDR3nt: TGTGCCAGCAGCTGGGGGACAGGGACCTACGAGCAGTACTTC
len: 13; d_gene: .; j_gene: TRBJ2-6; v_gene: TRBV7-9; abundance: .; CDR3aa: CASTFYGANVLTF; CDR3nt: TGTGCCAGCACCTTCTACGGGGCCAACGTCCTGACTTTC
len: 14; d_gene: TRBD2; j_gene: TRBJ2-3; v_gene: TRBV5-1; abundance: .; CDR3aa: CASSGRDSTDTQYF; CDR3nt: TGCGCCAGCAGCGGGAGGGACTCCACAGATACGCAGTATTTT
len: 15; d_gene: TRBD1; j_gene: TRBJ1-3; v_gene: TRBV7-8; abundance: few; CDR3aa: CASSWGQGSGNTIYF; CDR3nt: TGTGCCAGCAGCTGGGGACAGGGCTCTGGAAACACCATATATTTT
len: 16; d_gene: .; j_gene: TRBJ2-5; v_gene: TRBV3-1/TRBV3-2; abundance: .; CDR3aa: CASSQVGRGRGETQYF; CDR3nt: TGTGCCAGCAGCCAAGTTGGCAGAGGGAGAGGGGAGACCCAGTACTTC
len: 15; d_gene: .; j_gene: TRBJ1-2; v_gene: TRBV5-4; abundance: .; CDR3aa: CASSLNGLSGDGYTF; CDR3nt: TGTGCCAGCAGCTTGAATGGACTATCCGGGGATGGCTACACCTTC
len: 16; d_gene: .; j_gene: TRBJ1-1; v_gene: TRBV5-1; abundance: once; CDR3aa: CASSLVVGAGQTEAFF; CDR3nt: TGCGCCAGCAGCTTGGTAGTAGGGGCAGGGCAGACTGAAGCTTTCTTT
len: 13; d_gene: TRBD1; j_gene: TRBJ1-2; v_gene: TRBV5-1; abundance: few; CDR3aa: CASRWDRGYGYTF; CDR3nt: TGCGCCAGCAGATGGGACAGGGGCTATGGCTACACCTTC
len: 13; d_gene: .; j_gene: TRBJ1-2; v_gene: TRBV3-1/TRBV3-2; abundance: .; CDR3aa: CASSQDWSNGYTF; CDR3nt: TGTGCCAGCAGCCAAGATTGGAGCAATGGCTACACCTTC
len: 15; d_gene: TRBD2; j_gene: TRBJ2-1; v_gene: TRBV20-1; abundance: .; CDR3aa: CSASSLAGAVDEQFF; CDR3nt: TGCAGTGCTAGTAGCCTAGCGGGGGCAGTGGATGAGCAGTTCTTC
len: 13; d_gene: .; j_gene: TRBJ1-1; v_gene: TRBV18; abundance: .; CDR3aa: CASSSLEDQGAFF; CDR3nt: TGTGCCAGCTCATCCCTCGAAGATCAGGGAGCTTTCTTT
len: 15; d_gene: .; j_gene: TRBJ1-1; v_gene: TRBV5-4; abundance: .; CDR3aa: CASSAAVGVGTEAFF; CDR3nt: TGTGCCAGCAGCGCGGCGGTAGGGGTCGGCACTGAAGCTTTCTTT
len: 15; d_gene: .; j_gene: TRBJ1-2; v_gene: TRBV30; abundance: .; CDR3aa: CAWSHRRVLNYGYTF; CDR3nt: TGTGCCTGGAGTCACCGACGGGTACTAAACTATGGCTACACCTTC
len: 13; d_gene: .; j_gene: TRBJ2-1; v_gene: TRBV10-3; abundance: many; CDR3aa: CAIFQGSTNEQFF; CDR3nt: TGTGCCATCTTCCAGGGGAGTACGAATGAGCAGTTCTTC
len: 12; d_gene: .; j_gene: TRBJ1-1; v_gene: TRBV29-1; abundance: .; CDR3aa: CSVEDQRSGAFF; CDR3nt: TGCAGCGTTGAAGACCAGCGGTCCGGAGCTTTCTTT
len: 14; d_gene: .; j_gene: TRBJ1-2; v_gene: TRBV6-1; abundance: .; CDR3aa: CASSESRGDYGYTF; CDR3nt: TGTGCCAGCAGTGAATCTCGGGGGGACTATGGCTACACCTTC
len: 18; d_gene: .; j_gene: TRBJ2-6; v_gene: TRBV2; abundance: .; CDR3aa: CASSEGARAWRGANVLTF; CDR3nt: TGTGCCAGCAGTGAAGGCGCCAGGGCGTGGCGCGGGGCCAACGTCCTGACTTTC
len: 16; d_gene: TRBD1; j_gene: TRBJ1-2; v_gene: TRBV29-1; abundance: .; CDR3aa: CSVEPGQGLGDYGYTF; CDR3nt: TGCAGCGTTGAACCAGGACAGGGTTTGGGGGACTATGGCTACACCTTC
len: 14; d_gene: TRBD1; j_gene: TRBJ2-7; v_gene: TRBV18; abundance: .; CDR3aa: CASSKGQGIYEQYF; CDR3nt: TGTGCCAGCTCAAAAGGACAGGGAATCTACGAGCAGTACTTC
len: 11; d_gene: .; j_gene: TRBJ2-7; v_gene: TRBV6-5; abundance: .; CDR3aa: CASSPYYEQYF; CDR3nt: TGTGCCAGCAGTCCGTACTACGAGCAGTACTTC
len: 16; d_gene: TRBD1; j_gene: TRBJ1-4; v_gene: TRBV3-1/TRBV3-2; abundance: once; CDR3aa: CASSQVGTAPNEKLFF; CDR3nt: TGTGCCAGCAGCCAAGTAGGGACAGCGCCAAATGAAAAACTGTTTTTT